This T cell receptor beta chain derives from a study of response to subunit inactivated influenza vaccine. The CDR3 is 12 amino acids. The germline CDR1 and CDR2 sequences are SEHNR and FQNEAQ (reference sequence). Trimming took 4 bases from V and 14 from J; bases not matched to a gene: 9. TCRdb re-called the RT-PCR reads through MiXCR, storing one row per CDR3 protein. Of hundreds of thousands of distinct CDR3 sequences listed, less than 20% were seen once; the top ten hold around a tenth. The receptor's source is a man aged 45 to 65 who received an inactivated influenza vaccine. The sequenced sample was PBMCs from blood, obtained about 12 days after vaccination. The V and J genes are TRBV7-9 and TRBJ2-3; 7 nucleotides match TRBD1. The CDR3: CASSSLDRAGYF. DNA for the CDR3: TGTGCCAGCAGCTCCCTAGACAGGGCAGGGTATTTT.